Shown below are 2 T cell receptor beta chains from a single sample sequenced in a study of blood T cell repertoires in COVID-19. TCRdb's copy holds only in-frame clones and misses some; the assay was immunoSEQ multiplex PCR. The data hold over 50,000 clones, with roughly 85% observed a single time. Sequenced input: peripheral blood. Source of these receptors: a human donor in a cohort sampled during active COVID-19.

The chain joins TRBV6-5 to TRBJ2-7; 9 positions agree with TRBD1. Trimming at V came to 2 bases and at J to 6 bases, leaving 5 bases not matched to a gene. In germline, CDR1 is MNHEY, CDR2 SVGAGI. This CDR3 contains 14 residues. The CDR3 is CASSYRTGVSEQYF. The CDR3 bases are TGTGCCAGCAGTTACCGGACAGGGGTCTCCGAGCAGTACTTC.

The chain is built from TRBV6-1 and TRBJ2-7, with D perhaps matching TRBD2 (5 bases). V was cut by 1 base and J by 6 bases, with 10 bases left in between. The CDR3 totals 13 residues. Germline CDR1 MNHNS, CDR2 SASEGT. The CDR3 sequence: CASSEGGMSEQYF. The CDR3 bases are TGTGCCAGCAGTGAAGGAGGGATGAGCGAGCAGTACTTC.